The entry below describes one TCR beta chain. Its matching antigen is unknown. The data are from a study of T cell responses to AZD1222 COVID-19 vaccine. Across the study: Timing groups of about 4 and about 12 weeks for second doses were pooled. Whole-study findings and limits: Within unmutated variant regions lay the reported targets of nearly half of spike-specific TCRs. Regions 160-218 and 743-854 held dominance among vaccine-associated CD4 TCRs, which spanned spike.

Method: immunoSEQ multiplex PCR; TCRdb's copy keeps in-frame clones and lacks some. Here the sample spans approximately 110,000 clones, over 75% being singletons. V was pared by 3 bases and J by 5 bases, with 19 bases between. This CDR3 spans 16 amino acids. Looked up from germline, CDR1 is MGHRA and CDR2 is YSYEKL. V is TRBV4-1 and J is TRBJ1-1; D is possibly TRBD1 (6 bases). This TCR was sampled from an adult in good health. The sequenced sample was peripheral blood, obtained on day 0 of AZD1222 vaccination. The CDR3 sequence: CASSHTPSRGPTEAFF. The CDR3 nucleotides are TGCGCCAGCAGCCACACCCCAAGCAGGGGTCCGACTGAAGCTTTCTTT.